This T cell receptor (beta chain) emerged from a study of blood T cell repertoires in COVID-19. As for the study in general: Whether acute or convalescent, the COVID-19 samples came from the United States, Italy and Spain. PBMCs, B-cell-depleted T cells, or T cells provided the cDNA or gDNA that made up the material.

Germline CDR1 is SGHTA and CDR2 is FQGNSA. V was pared by 3 bases and J by 5 bases, with 13 bases between. The CDR3 is made up of 14 amino acids. Per the study methods: Estimation of nucleated cell counts relied on the amplification of reference gene primers. TCRdb keeps only in-frame clones here, not all; method: immunoSEQ multiplex PCR. Clonal size and the V and J genes are those of that table, whereas D and trimming came from the DNA. The sample includes about 69,000 clones, about 90% of them seen just once. The sequence was collected from a man aged 50-60 years with acute or convalescent COVID-19. V and J are TRBV7-2 and TRBJ2-5; possibly TRBD2 for D (6 bases). Specimen: peripheral blood. The CDR3 protein is CASSFVDGGETQYF. CDR3 nucleotide sequence: TGTGCCAGCAGCTTTGTCGACGGAGGGGAGACCCAGTACTTC.